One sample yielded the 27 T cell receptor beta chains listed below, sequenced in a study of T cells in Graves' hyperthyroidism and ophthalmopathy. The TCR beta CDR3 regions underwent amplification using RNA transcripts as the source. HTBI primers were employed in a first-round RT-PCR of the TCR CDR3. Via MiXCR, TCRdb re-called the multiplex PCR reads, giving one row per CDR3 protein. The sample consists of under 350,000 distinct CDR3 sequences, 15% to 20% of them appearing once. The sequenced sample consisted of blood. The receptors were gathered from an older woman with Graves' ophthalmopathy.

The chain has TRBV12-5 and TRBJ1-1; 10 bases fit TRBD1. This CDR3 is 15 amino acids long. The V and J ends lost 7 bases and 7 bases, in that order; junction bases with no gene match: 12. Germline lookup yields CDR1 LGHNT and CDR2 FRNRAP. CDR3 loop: CASAFGDRGLDEAFF. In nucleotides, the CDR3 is TGTGCTAGTGCCTTCGGTGACAGGGGGCTCGATGAAGCTTTCTTT.

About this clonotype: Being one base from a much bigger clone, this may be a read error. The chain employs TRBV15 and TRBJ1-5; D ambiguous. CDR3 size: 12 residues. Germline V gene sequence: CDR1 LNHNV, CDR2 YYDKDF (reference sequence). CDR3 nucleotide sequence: TGTGCCACCAGCAGATATTTCGGACCCCAGCTTTTT. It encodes CATSRYFGPQLF. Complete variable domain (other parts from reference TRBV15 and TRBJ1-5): DAMVIQNPRYQVTQFGKPVTLSCSQTLNHNVMYWYQQKSSQAPKLLFHYYDKDFNNEADTPDNFQSRRPNTSFCFLDIRSPGLGDTAMYLCATSRYFGPQLFGDGTRLSIL.

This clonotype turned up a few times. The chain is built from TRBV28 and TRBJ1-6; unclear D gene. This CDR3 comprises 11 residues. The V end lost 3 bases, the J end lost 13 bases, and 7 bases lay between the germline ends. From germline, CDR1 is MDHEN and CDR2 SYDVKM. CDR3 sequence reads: CASSFSGPLHF. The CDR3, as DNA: TGTGCCAGCAGTTTCTCTGGTCCCCTCCACTTT.

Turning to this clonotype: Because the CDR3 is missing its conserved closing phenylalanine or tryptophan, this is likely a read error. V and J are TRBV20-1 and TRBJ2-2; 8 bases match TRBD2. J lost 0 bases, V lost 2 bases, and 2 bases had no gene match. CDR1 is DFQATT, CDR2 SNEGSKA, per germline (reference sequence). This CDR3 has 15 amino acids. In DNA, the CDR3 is TGCAGTGCTAGACCGGGGGGGGCGAACACCGGGGAGCTGTTTTCT. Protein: CSARPGGANTGELFS.

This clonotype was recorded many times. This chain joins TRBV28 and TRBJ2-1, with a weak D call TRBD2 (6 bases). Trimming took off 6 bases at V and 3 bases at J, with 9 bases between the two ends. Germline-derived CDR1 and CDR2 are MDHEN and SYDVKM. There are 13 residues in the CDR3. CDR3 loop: CASREGFYNEQFF. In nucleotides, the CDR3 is TGTGCCAGCAGGGAGGGGTTCTACAATGAGCAGTTCTTC.

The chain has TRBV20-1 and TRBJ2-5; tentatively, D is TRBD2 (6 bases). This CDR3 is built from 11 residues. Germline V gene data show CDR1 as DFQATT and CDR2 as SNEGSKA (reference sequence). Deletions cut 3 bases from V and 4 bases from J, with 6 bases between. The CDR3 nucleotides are TGCAGTGCTAGCGGGAGAGAGACCCAGTACTTC. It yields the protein CSASGRETQYF.

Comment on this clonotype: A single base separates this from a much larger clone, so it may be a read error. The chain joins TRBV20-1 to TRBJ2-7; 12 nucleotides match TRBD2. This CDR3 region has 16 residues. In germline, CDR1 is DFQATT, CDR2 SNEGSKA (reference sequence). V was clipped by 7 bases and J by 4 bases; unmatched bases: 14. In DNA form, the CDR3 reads TGCAGTGATATTCCCATGACTAGCGGGGGTACTTACGAGCAGTACTTC. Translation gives CSDIPMTSGGTYEQYF.

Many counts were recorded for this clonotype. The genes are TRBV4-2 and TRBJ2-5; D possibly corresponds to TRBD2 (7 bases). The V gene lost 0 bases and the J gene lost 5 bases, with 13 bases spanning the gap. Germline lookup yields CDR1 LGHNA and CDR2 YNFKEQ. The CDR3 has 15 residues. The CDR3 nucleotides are TGTGCCAGCAGCCAAGAGGGGGGGCGGACGGAGACCCAGTACTTC. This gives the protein CASSQEGGRTETQYF.

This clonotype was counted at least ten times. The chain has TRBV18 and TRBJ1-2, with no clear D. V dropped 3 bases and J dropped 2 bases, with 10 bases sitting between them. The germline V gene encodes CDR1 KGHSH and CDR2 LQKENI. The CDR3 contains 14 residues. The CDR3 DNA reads TGTGCCAGCTCACCTCGGGGAGGCAACTATGGCTACACCTTC. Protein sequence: CASSPRGGNYGYTF.

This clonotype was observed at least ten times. CDR3 amino acids: CASSQRQGARYEQFF. For the CDR3, the DNA is TGTGCCAGCAGCCAAAGACAGGGGGCTCGGTATGAGCAGTTCTTC. The J gene is TRBJ2-1, the V gene TRBV7-9, with 10 nucleotides matching TRBD1. The CDR3 is 15 residues long. The germline V gene encodes CDR1 SEHNR and CDR2 FQNEAQ (reference sequence). V was clipped by 5 bases and J by 8 bases; unmatched bases: 9.

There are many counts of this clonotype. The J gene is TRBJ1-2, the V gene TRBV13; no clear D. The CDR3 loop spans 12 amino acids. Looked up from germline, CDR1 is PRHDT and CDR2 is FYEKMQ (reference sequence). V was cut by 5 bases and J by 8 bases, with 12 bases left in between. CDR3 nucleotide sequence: TGTGCCAGCAGCCTGCGGGTTTTGGGCTACACCTTC. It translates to CASSLRVLGYTF. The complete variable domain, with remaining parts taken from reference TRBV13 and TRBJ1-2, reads AAGVIQSPRHLIKEKRETATLKCYPIPRHDTVYWYQQGPGQDPQFLISFYEKMQSDKGSIPDRFSAQQFSDYHSELNMSSLELGDSALYFCASSLRVLGYTFGSGTRLTVV.

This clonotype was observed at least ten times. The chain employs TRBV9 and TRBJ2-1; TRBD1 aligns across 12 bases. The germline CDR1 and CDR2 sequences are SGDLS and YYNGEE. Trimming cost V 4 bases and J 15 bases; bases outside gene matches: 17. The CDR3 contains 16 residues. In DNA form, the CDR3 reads TGTGCCAGCAGCTTCCGGGACAGGGGGCTTTTCGGCCCACCGTTCTTC. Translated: CASSFRDRGLFGPPFF.

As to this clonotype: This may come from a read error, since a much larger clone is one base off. The DNA for the CDR3 is TGTGCCAGCGGTCCCGTGTTGGGCAGTACATCGGGGGAGAATCAGCCCCAGCATTTT. Encoded protein: CASGPVLGSTSGENQPQHF. The rearrangement uses TRBV12-3 or TRBV12-4 and TRBJ1-5, with a weak D call TRBD1 (5 bases). Trimming removed 8 bases from V and 4 bases from J, with 30 bases in between. The CDR3 contains 19 residues.

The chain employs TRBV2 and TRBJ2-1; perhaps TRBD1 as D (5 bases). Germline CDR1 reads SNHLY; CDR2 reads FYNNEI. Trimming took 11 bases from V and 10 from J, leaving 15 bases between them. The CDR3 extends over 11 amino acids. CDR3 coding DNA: TGTGCCGGGGAAGTCCGGACAGAGCAGTTCTTC. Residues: CAGEVRTEQFF.

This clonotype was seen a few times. This chain's CDR3 is CASPPTAGYTDTQYF. The CDR3 DNA reads as TGTGCCAGCCCCCCCACAGCGGGCTACACAGATACGCAGTATTTT. This chain connects TRBV6-8 to TRBJ2-3; possibly TRBD2 for D (6 bases). V lost 8 bases and J 2 bases, leaving 17 bases between the germline ends. In germline, CDR1 is MNHGY, CDR2 SAAAGT. This CDR3 has 15 residues.

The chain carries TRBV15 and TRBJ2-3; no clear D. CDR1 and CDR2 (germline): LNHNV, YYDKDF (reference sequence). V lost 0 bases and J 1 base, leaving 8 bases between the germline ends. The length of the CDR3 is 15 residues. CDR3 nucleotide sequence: TGTGCCACCAGCAGAGACCCCCGAGGCACAGATACGCAGTATTTT. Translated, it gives CATSRDPRGTDTQYF. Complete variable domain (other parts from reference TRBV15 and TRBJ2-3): DAMVIQNPRYQVTQFGKPVTLSCSQTLNHNVMYWYQQKSSQAPKLLFHYYDKDFNNEADTPDNFQSRRPNTSFCFLDIRSPGLGDTAMYLCATSRDPRGTDTQYFGPGTRLTVL.

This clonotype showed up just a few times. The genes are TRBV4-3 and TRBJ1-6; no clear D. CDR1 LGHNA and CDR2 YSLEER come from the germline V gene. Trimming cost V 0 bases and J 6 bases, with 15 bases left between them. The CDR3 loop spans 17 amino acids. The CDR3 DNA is TGCGCCAGCAGCCAAGATTTTAGGTTGATTGGTAATTCACCCCTCCACTTT. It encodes CASSQDFRLIGNSPLHF.

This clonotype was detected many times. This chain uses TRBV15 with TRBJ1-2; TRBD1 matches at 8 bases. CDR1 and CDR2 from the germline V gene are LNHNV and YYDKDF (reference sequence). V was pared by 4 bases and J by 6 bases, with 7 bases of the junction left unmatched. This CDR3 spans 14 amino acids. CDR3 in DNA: TGTGCCACCAGCACGTGGTCACAGGGGGATGGCTACACCTTC. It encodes CATSTWSQGDGYTF.

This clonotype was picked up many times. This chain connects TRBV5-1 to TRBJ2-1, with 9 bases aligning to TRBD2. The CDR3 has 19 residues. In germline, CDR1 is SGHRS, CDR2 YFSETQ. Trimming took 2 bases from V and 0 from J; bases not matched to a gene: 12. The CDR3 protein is CASSFWGGISGSSYNEQFF. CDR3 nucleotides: TGCGCCAGCAGCTTCTGGGGTGGAATTAGCGGGAGCTCCTACAATGAGCAGTTCTTC.

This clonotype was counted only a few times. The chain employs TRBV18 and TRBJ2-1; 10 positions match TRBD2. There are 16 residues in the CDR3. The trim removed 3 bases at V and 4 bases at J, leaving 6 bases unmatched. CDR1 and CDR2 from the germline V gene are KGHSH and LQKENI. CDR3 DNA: TGTGCCAGCTCACCGTCAAGGACTAGCGGTTACAATGAGCAGTTCTTC. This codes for CASSPSRTSGYNEQFF.

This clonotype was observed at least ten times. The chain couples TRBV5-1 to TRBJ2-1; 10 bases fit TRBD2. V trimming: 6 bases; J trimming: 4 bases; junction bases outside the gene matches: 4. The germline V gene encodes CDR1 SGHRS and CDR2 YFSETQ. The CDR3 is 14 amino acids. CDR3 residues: CASKVAGGYNEQFF. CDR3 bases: TGCGCCAGCAAAGTAGCGGGGGGTTACAATGAGCAGTTCTTC. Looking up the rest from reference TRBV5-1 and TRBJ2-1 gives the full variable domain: KAGVTQTPRYLIKTRGQQVTLSCSPISGHRSVSWYQQTPGQGLQFLFEYFSETQRNKGNFPGRFSGRQFSNSRSEMNVSTLELGDSALYLCASKVAGGYNEQFFGPGTRLTVL.

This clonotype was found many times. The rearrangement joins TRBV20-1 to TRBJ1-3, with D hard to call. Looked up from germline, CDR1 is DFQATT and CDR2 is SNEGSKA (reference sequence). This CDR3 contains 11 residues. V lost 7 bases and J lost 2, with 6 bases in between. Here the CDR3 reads CSVKPGNTIYF. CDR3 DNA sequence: TGCAGTGTCAAGCCTGGAAACACCATATATTTT.

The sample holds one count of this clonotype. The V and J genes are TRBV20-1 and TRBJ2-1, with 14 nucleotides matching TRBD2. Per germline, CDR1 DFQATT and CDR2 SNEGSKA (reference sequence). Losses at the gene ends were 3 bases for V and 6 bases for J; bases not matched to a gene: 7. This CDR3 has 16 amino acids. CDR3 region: CSARGTSGSTGNEQFF. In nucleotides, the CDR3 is TGCAGTGCTAGGGGGACTAGCGGGAGCACAGGCAATGAGCAGTTCTTC.

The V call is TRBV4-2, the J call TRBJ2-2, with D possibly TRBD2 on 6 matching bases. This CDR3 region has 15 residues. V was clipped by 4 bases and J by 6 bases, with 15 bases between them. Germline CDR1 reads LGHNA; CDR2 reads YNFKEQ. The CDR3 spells CASSPVGTQAGELFF. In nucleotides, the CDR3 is TGTGCCAGCAGCCCCGTAGGGACTCAGGCCGGGGAGCTGTTTTTT.

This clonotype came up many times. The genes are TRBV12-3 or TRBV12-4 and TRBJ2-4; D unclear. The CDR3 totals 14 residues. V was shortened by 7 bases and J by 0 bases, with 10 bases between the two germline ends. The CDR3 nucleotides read TGTGCCAGCACCCTCAGCTTAGCCAAAAACATTCAGTACTTC. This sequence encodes CASTLSLAKNIQYF.

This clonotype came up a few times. CDR3 sequence: CASRDLSSAGELFF. CDR3 DNA: TGCGCCAGCAGAGATCTCTCTTCGGCGGGGGAGCTGTTTTTT. The chain employs TRBV5-1 and TRBJ2-2; no reliable D call. V was clipped by 5 bases and J by 8 bases, with 16 bases between them. The CDR3 length is 14 residues. Germline assignment: CDR1 SGHRS and CDR2 YFSETQ.

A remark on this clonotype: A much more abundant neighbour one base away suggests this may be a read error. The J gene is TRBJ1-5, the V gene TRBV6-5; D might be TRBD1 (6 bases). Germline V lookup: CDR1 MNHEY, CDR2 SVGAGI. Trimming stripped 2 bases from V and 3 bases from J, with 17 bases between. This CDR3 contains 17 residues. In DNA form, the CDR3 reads TGTGCCAGCAGTTACGGTTATCCCGGACAGACCAATCAGCCCCAGCATTTT. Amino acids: CASSYGYPGQTNQPQHF.